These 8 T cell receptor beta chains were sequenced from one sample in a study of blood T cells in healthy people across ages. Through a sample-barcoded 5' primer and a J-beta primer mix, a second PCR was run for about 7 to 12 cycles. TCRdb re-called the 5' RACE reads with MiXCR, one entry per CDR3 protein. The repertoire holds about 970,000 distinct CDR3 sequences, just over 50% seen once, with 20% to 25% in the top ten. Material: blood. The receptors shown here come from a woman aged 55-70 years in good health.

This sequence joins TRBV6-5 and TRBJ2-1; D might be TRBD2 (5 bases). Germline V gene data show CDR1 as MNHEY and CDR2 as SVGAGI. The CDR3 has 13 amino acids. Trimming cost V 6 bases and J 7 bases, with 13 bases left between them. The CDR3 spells CASRRGNLNEQFF. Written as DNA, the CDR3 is TGTGCCAGCAGGCGAGGGAATCTTAATGAGCAGTTCTTC.

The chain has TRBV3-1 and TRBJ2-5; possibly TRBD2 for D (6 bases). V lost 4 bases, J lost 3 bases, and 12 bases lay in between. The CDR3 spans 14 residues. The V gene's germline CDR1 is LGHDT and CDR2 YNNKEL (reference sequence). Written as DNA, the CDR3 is TGTGCCAGCAGCCGCGTTAGCGGAGAAGAGACCCAGTACTTC. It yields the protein CASSRVSGEETQYF.

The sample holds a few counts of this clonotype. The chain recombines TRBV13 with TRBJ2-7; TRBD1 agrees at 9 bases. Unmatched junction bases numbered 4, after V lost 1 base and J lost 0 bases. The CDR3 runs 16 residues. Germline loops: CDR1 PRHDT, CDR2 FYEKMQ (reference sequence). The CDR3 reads CASSLAGQGISYEQYF. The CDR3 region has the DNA TGTGCCAGCAGCTTAGCGGGACAGGGCATCTCCTACGAGCAGTACTTC.

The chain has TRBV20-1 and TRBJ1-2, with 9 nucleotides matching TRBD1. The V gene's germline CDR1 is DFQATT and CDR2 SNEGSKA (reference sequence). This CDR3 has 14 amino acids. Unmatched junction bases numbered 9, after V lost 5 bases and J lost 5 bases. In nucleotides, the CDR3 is TGCAGTGCTCAGCCGGGACAGGGTAGTTATGGCTACACCTTC. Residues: CSAQPGQGSYGYTF.

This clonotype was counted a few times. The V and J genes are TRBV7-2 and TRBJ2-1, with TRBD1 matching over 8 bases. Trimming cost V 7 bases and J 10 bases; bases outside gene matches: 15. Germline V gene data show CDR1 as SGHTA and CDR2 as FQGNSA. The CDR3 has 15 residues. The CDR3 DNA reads TGTGCCAGCACCCTGGGGAACCCAGGGGGCGCCGAGCAGTTCTTC. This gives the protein CASTLGNPGGAEQFF.

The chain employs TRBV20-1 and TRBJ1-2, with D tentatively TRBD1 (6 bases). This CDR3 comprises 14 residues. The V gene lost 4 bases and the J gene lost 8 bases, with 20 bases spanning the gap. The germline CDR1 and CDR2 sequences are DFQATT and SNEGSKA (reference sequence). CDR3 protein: CSATSPRGGWGYTF. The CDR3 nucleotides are TGCAGTGCTACGTCCCCCAGGGGAGGTTGGGGCTACACCTTC.

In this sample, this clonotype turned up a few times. The CDR3 sequence is CASSPLGGEGLNEQFF. The CDR3 DNA is TGCGCCAGCAGCCCGCTTGGGGGGGAGGGCCTCAATGAGCAGTTCTTC. The chain joins TRBV5-1 to TRBJ2-1, with 7 nucleotides matching TRBD2. V shed 4 bases and J 6 bases; nucleotides not matched to a gene: 13. Germline assignment: CDR1 SGHRS and CDR2 YFSETQ. The CDR3 runs 16 residues.

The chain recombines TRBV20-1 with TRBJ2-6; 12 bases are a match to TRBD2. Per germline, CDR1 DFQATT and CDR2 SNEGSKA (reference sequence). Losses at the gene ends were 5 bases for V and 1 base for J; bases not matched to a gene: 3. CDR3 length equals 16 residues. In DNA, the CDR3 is TGCAGTGCTCGGACTAGCGGGATGTCTGGGGCCAACGTCCTGACTTTC. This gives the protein CSARTSGMSGANVLTF.